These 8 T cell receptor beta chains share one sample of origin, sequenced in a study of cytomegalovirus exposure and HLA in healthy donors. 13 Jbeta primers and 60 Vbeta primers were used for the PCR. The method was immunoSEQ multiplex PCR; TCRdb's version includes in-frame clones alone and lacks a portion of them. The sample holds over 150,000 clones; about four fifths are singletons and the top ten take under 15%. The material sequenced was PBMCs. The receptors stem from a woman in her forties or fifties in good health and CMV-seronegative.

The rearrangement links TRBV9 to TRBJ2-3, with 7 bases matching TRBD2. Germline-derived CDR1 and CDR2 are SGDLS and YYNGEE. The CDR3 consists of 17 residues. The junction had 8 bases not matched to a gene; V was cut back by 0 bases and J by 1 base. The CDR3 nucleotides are TGTGCCAGCAGCGTAGGTGGGGGGGGGTCAGGCACAGATACGCAGTATTTT. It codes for CASSVGGGGSGTDTQYF.

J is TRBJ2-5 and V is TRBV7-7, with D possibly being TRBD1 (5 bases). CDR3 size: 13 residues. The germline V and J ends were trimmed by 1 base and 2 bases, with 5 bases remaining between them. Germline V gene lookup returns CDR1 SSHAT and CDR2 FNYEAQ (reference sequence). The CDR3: CASSLDRQETQYF. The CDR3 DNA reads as TGTGCCAGCAGCTTAGACAGGCAAGAGACCCAGTACTTC.

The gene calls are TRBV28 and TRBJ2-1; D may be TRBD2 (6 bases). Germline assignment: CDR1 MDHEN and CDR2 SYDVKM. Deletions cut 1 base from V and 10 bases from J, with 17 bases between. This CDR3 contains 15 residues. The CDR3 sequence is CASSLFLGGSWEQFF. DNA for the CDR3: TGTGCCAGCAGTTTATTCCTGGGAGGATCGTGGGAGCAGTTCTTC.

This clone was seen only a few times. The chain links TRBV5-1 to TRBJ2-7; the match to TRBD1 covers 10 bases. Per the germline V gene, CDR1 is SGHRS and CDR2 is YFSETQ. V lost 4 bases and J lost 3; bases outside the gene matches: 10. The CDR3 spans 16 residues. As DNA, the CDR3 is TGCGCCAGCAGCCCCGGCGGTGGGGACAGGGGCTACGAGCAGTACTTC. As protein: CASSPGGGDRGYEQYF.

CDR3 sequence (DNA): TGTGCCAGCAGTTTCCAGGGGGGCAATCAGCCCCAGCATTTT. Its translation: CASSFQGGNQPQHF. V gene TRBV27 combines with J gene TRBJ1-5; 7 bases line up with TRBD1. The V segment lost 3 bases and the J segment 2 bases; nucleotides outside the gene matches: 1. This CDR3 region has 14 residues. CDR1 is MNHEY and CDR2 is SMNVEV in the germline V gene (reference sequence).

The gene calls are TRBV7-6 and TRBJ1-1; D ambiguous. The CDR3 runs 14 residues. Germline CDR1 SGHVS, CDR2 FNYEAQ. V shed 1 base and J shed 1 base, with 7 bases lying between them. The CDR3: CASSLDPENTEAFF. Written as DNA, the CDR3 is TGTGCCAGCAGCTTAGACCCAGAGAACACTGAAGCTTTCTTT.

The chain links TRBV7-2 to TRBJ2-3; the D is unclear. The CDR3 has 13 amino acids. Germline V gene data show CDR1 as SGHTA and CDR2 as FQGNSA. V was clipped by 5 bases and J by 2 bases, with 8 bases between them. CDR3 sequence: CASSPRVTDTQYF. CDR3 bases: TGTGCCAGCAGCCCCCGGGTCACAGATACGCAGTATTTT.

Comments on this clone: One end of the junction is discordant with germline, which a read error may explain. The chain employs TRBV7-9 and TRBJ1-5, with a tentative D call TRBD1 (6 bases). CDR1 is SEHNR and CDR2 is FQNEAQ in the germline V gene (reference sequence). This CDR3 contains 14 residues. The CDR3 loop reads CSSSLGQSNQPQHF. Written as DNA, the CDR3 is TGTTCCAGCAGCTTAGGACAGAGCAATCAGCCCCAGCATTTT.